Reported below is one T cell receptor (beta chain). The antigen it binds to is not known. Per-nucleotide qualities are absent, and no much larger clonotype sits a single base away. The collaborating institutions used their own protocols to collect whole blood in K2EDTA tubes. For TCRbeta analysis, collaborator samples were shipped as frozen whole blood, as isolated PBMCs, or as DNA extracted from either sample type. TCRbeta CDR3 regions were amplified from genomic DNA using the immunoSEQ Assay, a bias-controlled multiplex PCR. The paper's processing steps were these. The number of nucleated cells in each sample was estimated by amplification of reference gene primers within the assay. Sequence reads were collapsed and filtered to measure the absolute abundance of every unique TCRbeta CDR3 rearrangement. For each sample, productive Simpson clonality was calculated as the square root of Simpson's diversity index over productive rearrangements. The table was pulled from immuneACCESS by TCRdb, which kept in-frame rearrangements only. Such tables lose some clones; where checked, under half of the loss comes from unresolved V genes, and the rest has no known cause. V and J calls and clone size are copied from that table; D and trimming were computed from the DNA. Counted in this sample were over 150,000 clones; approximately 83% of them appeared once. Of the sample, 2.5% to 3% falls within the top ten clones.

The germline V gene gives CDR1 as SGDLS and CDR2 as YYNGEE. The CDR3 starts with the cysteine, ends with the phenylalanine, and has 15 residues. Left in the record is the CDR3 DNA by itself, 45 bases read in frame from the first base. Trimming at the junction amounts to 0 bases on V and 8 bases on J, and the germline ends lie 14 bases apart. These data come from a study of blood T cell repertoires in COVID-19 (dated by TCRdb to 2018 to 2020). For the wider study: Samples covering the acute and convalescent phases of COVID-19 were provided by collaborators in the United States, Italy and Spain. Where HLA class I and class II types were available, the types were taken from metadata supplied by the sample provider, not from assay-based typing. The prospective study material was composed of cDNA or gDNA derived from T cells, B-cell-depleted T cells, or PBMCs. Samples came from the ongoing ImmuneRACE study (first 160 participants) plus 1,254 subjects from 6 global collaborators. The repertoires were released in a freely available public database meant as a resource for research on the immune response to SARS-CoV-2. The sample metadata nearly always contained a de-identified subject ID, COVID-19 status, age in years and sex. The dataset comprised deeply sampled blood TCRbeta repertoires from subjects exposed to, actively infected with, or recovered from COVID-19. The study at large found these results: How much clinical and demographic metadata was included differed by source and by participant, and the metadata was provided uncurated.

Recombination linked TRBV9 to TRBJ1-4; the best D guess is TRBD1, with 5 bases matching. The source of this sequence is a woman aged 55-69 years with acute or convalescent COVID-19. Material: peripheral blood. The DNA sequence is given as TGTGCCAGCAGCGTAGGTCAAGGGGTAGGCGAAAAACTGTTTTTT. This is translated as CASSVGQGVGEKLFF. The reference TRBV9 and TRBJ1-4 proteins fill in what lies around the CDR3, so the full variable domain reads DSGVTQTPKHLITATGQRVTLRCSPRSGDLSVYWYQQSLDQGLQFLIQYYNGEERAKGNILERFSAQQFPDLHSELNLSSLELGDSALYFCASSVGQGVGEKLFFGSGTQLSVL.